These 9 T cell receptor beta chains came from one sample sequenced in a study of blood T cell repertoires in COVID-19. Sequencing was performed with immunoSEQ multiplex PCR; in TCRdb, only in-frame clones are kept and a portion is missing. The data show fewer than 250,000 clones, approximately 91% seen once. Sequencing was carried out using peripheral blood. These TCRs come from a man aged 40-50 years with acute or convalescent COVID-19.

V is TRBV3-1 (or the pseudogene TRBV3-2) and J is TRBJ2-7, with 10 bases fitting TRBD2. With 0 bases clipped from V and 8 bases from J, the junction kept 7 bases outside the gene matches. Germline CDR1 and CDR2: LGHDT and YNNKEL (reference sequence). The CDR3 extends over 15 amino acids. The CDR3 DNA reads TGTGCCAGCAGCCAAGACTTGCTAGCGGGAGCTAAGCAGTACTTC. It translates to CASSQDLLAGAKQYF.

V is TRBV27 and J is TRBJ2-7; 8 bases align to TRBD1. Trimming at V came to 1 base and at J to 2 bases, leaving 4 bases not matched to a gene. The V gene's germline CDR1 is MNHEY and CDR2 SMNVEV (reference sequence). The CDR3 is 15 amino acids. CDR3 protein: CASSLYGQGAYEQYF. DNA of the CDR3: TGTGCCAGCAGTTTATATGGACAGGGAGCCTACGAGCAGTACTTC.

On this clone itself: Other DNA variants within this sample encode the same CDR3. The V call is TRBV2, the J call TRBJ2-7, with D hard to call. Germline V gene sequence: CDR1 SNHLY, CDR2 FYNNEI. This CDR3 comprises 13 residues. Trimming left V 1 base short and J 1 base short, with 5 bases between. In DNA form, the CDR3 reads TGTGCCAGCAGTGAAGACAGTTCCTACGAGCAGTACTTC. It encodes CASSEDSSYEQYF.

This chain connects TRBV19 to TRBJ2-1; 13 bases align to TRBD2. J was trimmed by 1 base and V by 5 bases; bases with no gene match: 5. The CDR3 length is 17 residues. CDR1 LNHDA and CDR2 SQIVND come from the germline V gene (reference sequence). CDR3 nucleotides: TGTGCCAGTAGTTTTAAGACTAGCGGGAGGTCCTACAATGAGCAGTTCTTC. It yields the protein CASSFKTSGRSYNEQFF.

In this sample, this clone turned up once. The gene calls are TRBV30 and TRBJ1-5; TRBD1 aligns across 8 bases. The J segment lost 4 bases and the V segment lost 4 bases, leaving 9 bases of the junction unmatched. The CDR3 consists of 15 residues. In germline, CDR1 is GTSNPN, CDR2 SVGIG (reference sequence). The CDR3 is CAWTTGGGRNQPQHF. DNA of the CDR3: TGTGCCTGGACTACAGGGGGGGGAAGAAATCAGCCCCAGCATTTT.

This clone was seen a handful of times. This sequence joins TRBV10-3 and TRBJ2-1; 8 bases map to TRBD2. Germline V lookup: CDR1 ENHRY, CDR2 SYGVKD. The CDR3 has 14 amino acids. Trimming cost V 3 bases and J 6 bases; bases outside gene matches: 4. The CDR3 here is CAISDQAGVNEQFF. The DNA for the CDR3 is TGTGCCATCAGTGATCAAGCGGGGGTCAATGAGCAGTTCTTC.

CDR3 nucleotide sequence: TGTGCCAGCAGTGACATTAACGAGGCAACTAATGAAAAACTGTTTTTT. Translation gives CASSDINEATNEKLFF. The rearrangement joins TRBV6-1 to TRBJ1-4, with D uncertain. V was trimmed by 3 bases and J by 0 bases, leaving 11 bases between them. Germline V gives CDR1 MNHNS, CDR2 SASEGT. This CDR3 spans 16 amino acids.

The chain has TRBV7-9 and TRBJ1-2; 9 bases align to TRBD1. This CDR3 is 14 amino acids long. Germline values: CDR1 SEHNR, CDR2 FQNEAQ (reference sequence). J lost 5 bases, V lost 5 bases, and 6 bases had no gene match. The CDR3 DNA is TGTGCCAGCAGCGTAACCGGGACAGGGTATGGCTACACCTTC. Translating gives CASSVTGTGYGYTF.

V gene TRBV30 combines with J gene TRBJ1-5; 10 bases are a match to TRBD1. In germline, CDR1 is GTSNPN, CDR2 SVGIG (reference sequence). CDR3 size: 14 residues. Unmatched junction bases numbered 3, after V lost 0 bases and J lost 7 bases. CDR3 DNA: TGTGCCTGGAGTGTACTGACAGGGGGCCAGCCCCAGCATTTT. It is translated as CAWSVLTGGQPQHF.